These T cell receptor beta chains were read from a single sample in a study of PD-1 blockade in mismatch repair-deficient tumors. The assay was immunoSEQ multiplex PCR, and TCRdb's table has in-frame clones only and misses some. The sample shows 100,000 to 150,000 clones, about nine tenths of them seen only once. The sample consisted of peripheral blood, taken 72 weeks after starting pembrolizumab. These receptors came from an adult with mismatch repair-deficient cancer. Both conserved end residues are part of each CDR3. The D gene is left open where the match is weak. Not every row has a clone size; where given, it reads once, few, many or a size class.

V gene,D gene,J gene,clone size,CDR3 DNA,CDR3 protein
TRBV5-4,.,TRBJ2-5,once,TGTGCCAGCAAGCCGATGGGTGGGTTCCAAGAGACCCAGTACTTC,CASKPMGGFQETQYF
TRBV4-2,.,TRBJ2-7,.,TGTGCCAGCAGCCAAGCTTTGGGTTGGGGCTACGAGCAGTACTTC,CASSQALGWGYEQYF
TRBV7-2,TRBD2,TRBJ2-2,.,TGTGCCAGCAGTCTACTAGCGGGAGGGGGGACCGGGGAGCTGTTTTTT,CASSLLAGGGTGELFF
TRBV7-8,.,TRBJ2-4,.,TGTGCCAGCAGCGGGACCAAAAACATTCAGTACTTC,CASSGTKNIQYF
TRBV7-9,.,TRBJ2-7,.,TGTGCCAGCTCGGGAGAGCCCCTTTTCTACGAGCAGTACTTC,CASSGEPLFYEQYF
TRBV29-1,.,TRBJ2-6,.,TGCAGCGTGCCCGGATTTGACTCTGGGGCCAACGTCCTGACTTTC,CSVPGFDSGANVLTF
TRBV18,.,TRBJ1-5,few,TGTGCCAGCTCACCTGGCGTCGGTAGCAATCAGCCCCAGCATTTT,CASSPGVGSNQPQHF
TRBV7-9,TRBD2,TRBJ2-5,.,TGTGCCAGCAGGGTAGCGGGAGTTGAGACCCAGTACTTC,CASRVAGVETQYF
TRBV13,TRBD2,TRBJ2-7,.,TGTGCCAGCAGCTTAGGCCGGGGGGAGAGCTCCTACGAGCAGTACTTC,CASSLGRGESSYEQYF
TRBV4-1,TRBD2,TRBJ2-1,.,TGCGCCAGCAGCCCGTGGGAGGGGCGGCACTCTAACAATGAGCAGTTCTTC,CASSPWEGRHSNNEQFF
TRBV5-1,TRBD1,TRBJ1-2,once,TGCGCCAGCAGCTTGGATCGACAGGGGCCTAACTATGGCTACACCTTC,CASSLDRQGPNYGYTF
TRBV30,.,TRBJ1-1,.,TGTGCCTGTGCACCGAAGGGGGTTCTGTGGGACACTGAAGCTTTCTTT,CACAPKGVLWDTEAFF
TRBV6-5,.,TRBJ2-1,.,TGTGCCAGCAGTTACTCCGGTAGGGCGGGTGAGCAGTTCTTC,CASSYSGRAGEQFF
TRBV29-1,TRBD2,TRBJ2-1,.,TGCAGCGTTAAGGCCGGACTAGCGGTCAATGAGCAGTTCTTC,CSVKAGLAVNEQFF
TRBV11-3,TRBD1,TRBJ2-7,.,TGTGCCAGCAGCTTAGTCTCGGGACAGAACTACGAGCAGTACTTC,CASSLVSGQNYEQYF
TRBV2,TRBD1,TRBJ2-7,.,TGTGCCAGCAGTGGGGAGACAGGGATATACGAGCAGTACTTC,CASSGETGIYEQYF
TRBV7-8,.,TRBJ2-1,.,TGTGCCAGCAGCTCCTCTAGCGTATTCTACAATGAGCAGTTCTTC,CASSSSSVFYNEQFF
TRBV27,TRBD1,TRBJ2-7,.,TGTGCCAGCAGTTTTAAACAGGGGGCCTCCGAGCAGTACTTC,CASSFKQGASEQYF
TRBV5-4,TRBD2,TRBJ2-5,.,TGTGCCAGCAGCCCGTCCCGGCCACTAGCGGCCGCCCAAGAGACCCAGTACTTC,CASSPSRPLAAAQETQYF
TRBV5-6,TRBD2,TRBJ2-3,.,TGTGCCAGCAGTCCACCCAGCGGGAGGAGCACAGATACGCAGTATTTT,CASSPPSGRSTDTQYF